What follows is one TCR beta chain and its context. Its antigen is still unknown. The CDR3 contains 15 residues. Unmatched junction bases numbered 6, after V lost 0 bases and J lost 10 bases. CDR1 and CDR2 (germline): WSHSY, SAAADI. The data are from a study of Ad26.COV2.S vaccination and SARS-CoV-2 variants. Study findings and constraints: Vaccinated individuals (as opposed to placebo recipients) had higher spike-specific TCR breadth. There was reportedly substantial breadth in spike-specific CD8+ and CD4+ T cell responses after vaccination.

The table came from immunoSEQ multiplex PCR; TCRdb's copy has only in-frame clones and leaves some out. The sample has roughly 300,000 clones, roughly 91% seen once. Treatment in this sample: around 19 received Ad26.COV2.S at low or high dose, single or two shots; roughly five received placebo; per-sample allocation not given. The samples were gathered on day 63 after the first injection of vaccine or placebo. As its vector, the vaccine had Ad26, which expressed Wuhan-strain SARS-CoV-2 spike. V and J are TRBV10-2 and TRBJ1-4; 9 nucleotides align to TRBD1. The TCR comes from a person between 18 and 65 years old who received the Ad26.COV2.S COVID-19 vaccine or a placebo. Specimen: peripheral blood, collected in a trial of Ad26.COV2.S vaccine versus placebo. CDR3: CASSESGQGSGKLFF. For the CDR3, the DNA is TGCGCCAGCAGTGAGTCGGGACAGGGTAGTGGAAAACTGTTTTTT.